This T cell receptor beta chain is drawn from a study of T cell responses to AZD1222 COVID-19 vaccine. Notes on the study in general: Spike-specific TCR breadth and depth both grew after two AZD1222 doses. AZD1222 recipients seropositive at baseline numbered only five to seven.

The assay was immunoSEQ multiplex PCR, and TCRdb's table has in-frame clones only and misses some. Of around 140,000 clones listed, 90% to 95% are singletons. Concerning this clone itself: The target antigen is unknown.

Sequenced here: peripheral blood, sampled after recovery from COVID-19. The receptor comes from an adult who had recovered from COVID-19.

The CDR3 DNA is TGTGCCAGTAGTATTTCCAGGCAACGTCCAGGGGGCGCGGGACAGAACACTGAAGCTTTCTTT. Translation gives CASSISRQRPGGAGQNTEAFF. The chain has TRBV19 and TRBJ1-1; 8 bases agree with TRBD1. With V trimmed by 3 bases and J by 1 base, 22 bases remained unmatched. This CDR3 has 21 residues. Germline values: CDR1 LNHDA, CDR2 SQIVND (reference sequence).